Listed below are T cell receptor beta chains from one sample, sequenced in a study of blood T cell repertoires in COVID-19. The table came from immunoSEQ multiplex PCR; TCRdb's copy has only in-frame clones and leaves some out. The sample shows 65,000 to 70,000 clones, around 77% of them seen only once. The source material was peripheral blood. The receptor set was obtained from a man aged 60-69 years with acute or convalescent COVID-19. The CDR3 runs from the conserved cysteine through the conserved F or W. D genes are given only for firm matches. Not all rows give a size; the values are once, few, many and, for expanded clones, a class.

j_call v_call d_call clone_size cdr3_length cdr3_aa cdr3_nt
TRBJ1-1 TRBV24-1 . . 15 CATSVSKGGGTEAFF TGTGCCACCAGTGTCAGTAAAGGGGGGGGCACTGAAGCTTTCTTT
TRBJ2-6 TRBV6-5 . . 13 CATFLAGANVLTF TGTGCCACCTTTTTAGCTGGGGCCAACGTCCTGACTTTC
TRBJ2-3 TRBV9 TRBD2 . 18 CASSIALSSGGGTDTQYF TGTGCCAGCAGTATCGCCCTGTCTAGCGGGGGCGGAACAGATACGCAGTATTTT
TRBJ2-1 TRBV19 . . 15 CASSTEGDSYNEQFF TGTGCCAGTAGCACCGAGGGGGACTCCTACAATGAGCAGTTCTTC
TRBJ2-2 TRBV5-1 . . 16 CASSLARQANTGELFF TGCGCCAGCAGCTTGGCCCGCCAGGCGAACACCGGGGAGCTGTTTTTT
TRBJ2-7 TRBV10-3 . . 13 CAISGGGGYEQYF TGTGCCATCAGTGGTGGGGGCGGCTACGAGCAGTACTTC
TRBJ2-3 TRBV9 . . 15 CASSVTPTGTDTQYF TGTGCCAGCAGCGTAACACCGACAGGCACAGATACGCAGTATTTT
TRBJ1-6 TRBV5-4 TRBD1 . 17 CASSAGQGRSYNSPLHF TGTGCCAGCAGCGCGGGACAGGGAAGGTCCTATAATTCACCCCTCCACTTT
TRBJ1-3 TRBV9 TRBD1 once 17 CASSAGLQGASGNTIYF TGTGCCAGCAGCGCCGGATTACAGGGGGCCTCTGGAAACACCATATATTTT
TRBJ1-4 TRBV9 . . 14 CASSVGTEREKLFF TGTGCCAGCAGCGTAGGGACAGAGCGTGAAAAACTGTTTTTT
TRBJ1-1 TRBV5-4 . . 15 CASSLVSTMNTEAFF TGTGCCAGCAGCTTGGTCTCGACTATGAACACTGAAGCTTTCTTT
TRBJ1-1 TRBV5-1 TRBD1 . 14 CASANRGMNTEAFF TGCGCCAGCGCTAACAGGGGCATGAACACTGAAGCTTTCTTT
TRBJ1-1 TRBV5-6 . . 15 CASSLVFSGGTEAFF TGTGCCAGCAGCTTGGTCTTTAGTGGTGGCACTGAAGCTTTCTTT
TRBJ2-1 TRBV6-4 TRBD1 medium-sized 15 CASSPPGQGVNEQFF TGTGCCAGCAGCCCACCGGGACAGGGGGTTAATGAGCAGTTCTTC
TRBJ2-2 TRBV19 . . 15 CASSTPGEKTGELFF TGTGCCAGTAGTACGCCCGGGGAAAAGACCGGGGAGCTGTTTTTT
TRBJ1-1 TRBV11-2 . . 15 CASSLGAGSNTEAFF TGTGCCAGCAGCTTAGGTGCAGGATCGAACACTGAAGCTTTCTTT
TRBJ2-3 TRBV7-2 . . 14 CASSFGGGTDTQYF TGTGCCAGCAGCTTTGGCGGGGGCACAGATACGCAGTATTTT
TRBJ1-1 TRBV15 TRBD1 . 15 CATSGGQGMNTEAFF TGTGCCACCAGCGGAGGACAGGGAATGAACACTGAAGCTTTCTTT
TRBJ2-7 TRBV21-1 . . 15 CASSRRALSSYEQYF TGTGCCAGCAGCAGGCGGGCCTTGAGCTCCTACGAGCAGTACTTC
TRBJ2-1 TRBV11-2 TRBD2 . 16 CASSLELAGGLGEQFF TGTGCCAGCAGCTTAGAACTAGCGGGGGGGCTCGGTGAGCAGTTCTTC
TRBJ1-5 TRBV7-2 . . 13 CASSLRGGQPQHF TGTGCCAGCAGCTTAAGGGGGGGGCAGCCCCAGCATTTT
TRBJ2-7 TRBV18 . few 13 CASSPGGSYEQYF TGTGCCAGCTCACCTGGGGGGTCCTACGAGCAGTACTTC
TRBJ2-7 TRBV7-8 . . 15 CASKVITNRAEEQYF TGTGCCAGCAAGGTCATCACGAACAGGGCTGAAGAGCAGTACTTC
TRBJ1-6 TRBV28 . . 15 CASGRQGTYNSPLHF TGTGCCAGCGGCCGTCAGGGCACCTATAATTCACCCCTCCACTTT
TRBJ1-2 TRBV6-2/TRBV6-3 . . 13 CASSPGLSYGYTF TGTGCCAGCAGCCCGGGACTGTCCTATGGCTACACCTTC
TRBJ1-2 TRBV27 TRBD1 . 18 CASSLSITTRGPNYGYTF TGTGCCAGCAGTTTATCGATAACAACCAGGGGGCCTAACTATGGCTACACCTTC
TRBJ2-2 TRBV6-2/TRBV6-3 . . 15 CASSLLQANTGELFF TGTGCCAGCAGTTTGTTACAGGCGAACACCGGGGAGCTGTTTTTT
TRBJ1-6 TRBV4-3 TRBD1 . 18 CASSQDSGTEFDNSPLHF TGCGCCAGCAGCCAAGACTCCGGGACAGAATTTGATAATTCACCCCTCCACTTT
TRBJ1-5 TRBV11-2 . . 13 CASSPSRGQPQHF TGTGCCAGCAGCCCCAGTCGGGGTCAGCCCCAGCATTTT
TRBJ1-5 TRBV7-8 . . 13 CASSLRGNQPQHF TGTGCCAGCAGCCTCCGGGGCAATCAGCCCCAGCATTTT
TRBJ2-7 TRBV7-2 TRBD1 few 18 CASSSGPNGQGFSYEQYF TGTGCCAGCAGCTCCGGACCGAACGGACAGGGATTCTCCTACGAGCAGTACTTC